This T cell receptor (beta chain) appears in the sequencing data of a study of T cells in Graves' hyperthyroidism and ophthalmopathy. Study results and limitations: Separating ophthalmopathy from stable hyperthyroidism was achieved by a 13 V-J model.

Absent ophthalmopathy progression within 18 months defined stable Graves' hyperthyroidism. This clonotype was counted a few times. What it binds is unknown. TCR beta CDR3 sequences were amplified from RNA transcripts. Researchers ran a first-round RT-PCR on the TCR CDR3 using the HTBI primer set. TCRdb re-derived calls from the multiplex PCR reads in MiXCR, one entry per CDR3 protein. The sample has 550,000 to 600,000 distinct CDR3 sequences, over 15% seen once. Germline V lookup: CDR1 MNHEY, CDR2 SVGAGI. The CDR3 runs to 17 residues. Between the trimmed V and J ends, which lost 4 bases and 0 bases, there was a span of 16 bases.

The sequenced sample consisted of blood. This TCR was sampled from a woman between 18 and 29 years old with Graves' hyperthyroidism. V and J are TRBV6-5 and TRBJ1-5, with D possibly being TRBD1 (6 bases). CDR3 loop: CASSSRQVGYSNQPQHF. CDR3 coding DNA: TGTGCCAGCAGTTCCCGACAGGTGGGGTATAGCAATCAGCCCCAGCATTTT.